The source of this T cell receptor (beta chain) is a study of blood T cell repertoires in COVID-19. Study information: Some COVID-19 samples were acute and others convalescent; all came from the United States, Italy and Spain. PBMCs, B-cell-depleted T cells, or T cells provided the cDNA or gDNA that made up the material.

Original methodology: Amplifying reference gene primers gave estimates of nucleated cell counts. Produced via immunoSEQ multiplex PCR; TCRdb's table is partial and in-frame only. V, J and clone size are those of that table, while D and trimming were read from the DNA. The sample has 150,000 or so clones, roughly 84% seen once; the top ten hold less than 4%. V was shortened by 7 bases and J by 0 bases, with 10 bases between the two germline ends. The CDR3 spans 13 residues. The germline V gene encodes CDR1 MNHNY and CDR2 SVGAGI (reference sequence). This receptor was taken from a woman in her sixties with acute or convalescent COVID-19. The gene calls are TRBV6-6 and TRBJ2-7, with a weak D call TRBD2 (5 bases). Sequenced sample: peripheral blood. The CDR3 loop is CASKNAGSYEQYF. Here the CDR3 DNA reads TGTGCCAGCAAAAACGCGGGCTCCTACGAGCAGTACTTC.